This T cell receptor beta chain was found in a study of OX40 agonist ivuxolimab in advanced cancers. Produced via immunoSEQ multiplex PCR; TCRdb's table is partial and in-frame only. This sample yields 40,000 to 60,000 clones, of which roughly nine tenths are seen a single time; approximately 10% belongs to the top ten. From germline, CDR1 is MNHNS and CDR2 SASEGT. The CDR3 runs to 15 residues. The V and J ends lost 2 bases and 0 bases respectively, with 8 bases between them. Sequencing used CD4+ or CD8+ T cells sorted from blood, obtained in a trial of the OX40 agonist ivuxolimab. The origin of this receptor is an adult with an advanced solid tumor such as melanoma, head and neck, liver or kidney cancer. This chain connects TRBV6-1 to TRBJ2-1; D not resolved. This CDR3 is CASSEIPSSYNEQFF. In DNA, the CDR3 is TGTGCCAGCAGTGAAATCCCCAGCTCCTACAATGAGCAGTTCTTC.